This record concerns one TCR beta chain sequence. There is no known antigen for this receptor. No per-base quality is available; no much larger clone lies one base away. The data derive from a study of T cell changes during pregnancy in multiple sclerosis (dated by TCRdb to about 2019). Study-wide context: Changes in the T cell repertoire over the course of pregnancy were examined in this study in women with multiple sclerosis.

The library was produced with the immunoSEQ multiplex PCR assay. This is the immuneACCESS table as TCRdb keeps it, with only in-frame sequences that have V and J called. A part of the clones is gone; compared with another copy, unresolved V genes explain less than half, and the rest is unexplained. This sample gives approximately 83,000 clones in total; 94% of them show up just once. The ten most abundant clones make up 2.2% of the sample. The germline V gene (reference sequence) yields LNHDA for CDR1 and SQIVND for CDR2. V and J are truncated by 5 bases and 2 bases respectively, leaving an intervening sequence of 16 bases. The CDR3 numbers 16 residues from cysteine through phenylalanine. Only the CDR3 DNA stays, 48 bases, in frame from base 1.

Here the sequenced sample was peripheral blood, taken in the third trimester of pregnancy. The receptor was derived from a female donor with multiple sclerosis, enrolled in a pregnancy study. The rearranged segments are TRBV19 and TRBJ1-5; a weak D assignment points to TRBD1 (6 bases agree). The DNA reads as follows: TGTGCCAGTAGTGGGTCGGCAGGGGCTGGCAATCAGCCCCAGCATTTT. Its protein product is CASSGSAGAGNQPQHF. Full variable domain (CDR3 extended with the reference TRBV19 and TRBJ1-5 proteins): DGGITQSPKYLFRKEGQNVTLSCEQNLNHDAMYWYRQDPGQGLRLIYYSQIVNDFQKGDIAEGYSVSREKKESFPLTVTSAQKNPTAFYLCASSGSAGAGNQPQHFGDGTRLSIL.